The clone carrying this T cell receptor beta chain has just a few counts. The antigen is undetermined. TCRdb re-called the 5' RACE reads through MiXCR, storing one row per CDR3 protein. The sample holds about 77,000 distinct CDR3 sequences, about a sixth seen once. This record comes from a study of early T cells in non-severe SARS-CoV-2 infection. Findings and caveats of the study: The study's VDJdb matching favored anti-spike CD8 responses and missed private and CD4 specificities.

The source material was whole blood. This TCR was recovered from an adult who was a healthcare worker with PCR-confirmed SARS-CoV-2 infection or an uninfected control (not recorded which).

The DNA for the CDR3 is TGTGCCAGCAGACCCCGGGACAGCCTAAATCAGCCCCAGCATTTT. This encodes CASRPRDSLNQPQHF. This chain links TRBV6-5 with TRBJ1-5, with TRBD1 identical over 7 bases. Germline V gene data show CDR1 as MNHEY and CDR2 as SVGAGI. Unmatched junction bases numbered 9, after V lost 6 bases and J lost 4 bases. The CDR3 loop spans 15 amino acids.